The entry that follows covers one T cell receptor beta chain sequence. Clones were sequenced by immunoSEQ multiplex PCR, and TCRdb holds only the in-frame ones, with some missing. The sample lists 50,000 to 60,000 clones; 90% to 95% were seen once. Germline values: CDR1 KGHSH, CDR2 LQKENI. The V and J ends lost 0 bases and 0 bases respectively, with 12 bases between them. The CDR3 spans 17 residues. This record belongs to a study of technical replicates of blood from a handful of donors. This sequence was found in a human donor in good health. Some clones in this sample may be carry-over from other donors' samples. The gene calls are TRBV18 and TRBJ1-3; a possible D gene is TRBD1 (6 bases). The material sequenced was PBMCs. CDR3 nucleotide sequence: TGTGCCAGCTCACCACCAAATAGACAGGTCTCTGGAAACACCATATATTTT. This codes for CASSPPNRQVSGNTIYF.